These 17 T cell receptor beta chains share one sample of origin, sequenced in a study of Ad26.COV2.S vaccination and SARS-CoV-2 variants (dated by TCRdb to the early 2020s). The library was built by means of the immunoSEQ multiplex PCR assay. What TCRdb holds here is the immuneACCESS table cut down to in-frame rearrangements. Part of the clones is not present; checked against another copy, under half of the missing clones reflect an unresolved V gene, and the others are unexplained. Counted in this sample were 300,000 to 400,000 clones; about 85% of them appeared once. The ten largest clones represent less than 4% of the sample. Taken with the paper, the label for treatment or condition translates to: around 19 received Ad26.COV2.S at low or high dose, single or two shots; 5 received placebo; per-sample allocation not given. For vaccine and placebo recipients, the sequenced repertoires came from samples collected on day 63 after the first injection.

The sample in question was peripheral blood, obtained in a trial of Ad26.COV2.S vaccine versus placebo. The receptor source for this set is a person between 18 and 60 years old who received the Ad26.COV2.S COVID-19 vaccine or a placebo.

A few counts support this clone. For the CDR3, the DNA is TGTGCCAGCAGTTACCTGGCGGGGGGGCCTATCGGGGAGCTGTTTTTT. As protein: CASSYLAGGPIGELFF. The chain is built from TRBV6-2 or TRBV6-3 and TRBJ2-2, with 9 bases identical to TRBD2. Trimming removed 2 bases from V and 7 bases from J; junction bases left unmatched: 8. Germline CDR1 MNHEY, CDR2 SVGEGT. The CDR3 has 16 amino acids.

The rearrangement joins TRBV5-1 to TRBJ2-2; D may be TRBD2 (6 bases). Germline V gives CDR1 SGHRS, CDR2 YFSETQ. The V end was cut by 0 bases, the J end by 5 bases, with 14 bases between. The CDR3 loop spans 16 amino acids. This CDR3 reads CASSLAGRVGTGELFF. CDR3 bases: TGCGCCAGCAGCTTGGCCGGGAGAGTGGGGACCGGGGAGCTGTTTTTT.

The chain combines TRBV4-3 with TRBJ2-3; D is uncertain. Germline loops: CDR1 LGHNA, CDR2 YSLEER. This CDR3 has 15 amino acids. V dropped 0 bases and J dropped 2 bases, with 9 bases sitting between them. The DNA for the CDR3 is TGCGCCAGCAGCCAAGACAGGCGATACACAGATACGCAGTATTTT. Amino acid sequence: CASSQDRRYTDTQYF.

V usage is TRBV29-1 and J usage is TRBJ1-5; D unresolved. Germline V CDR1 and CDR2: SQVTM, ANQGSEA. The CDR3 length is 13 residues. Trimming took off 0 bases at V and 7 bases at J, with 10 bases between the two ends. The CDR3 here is CSVEDGGRQPQHF. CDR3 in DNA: TGCAGCGTTGAAGATGGAGGTAGACAGCCCCAGCATTTT.

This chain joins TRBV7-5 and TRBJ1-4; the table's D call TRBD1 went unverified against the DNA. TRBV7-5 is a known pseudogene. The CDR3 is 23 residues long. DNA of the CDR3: TGTGCCAGAAGCTTAGTTACGGGACAGGGGCCGGACTTCTCTTTTTCAACTAATGAAAAACTGTTTTTT. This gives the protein CARSLVTGQGPDFSFSTNEKLFF.

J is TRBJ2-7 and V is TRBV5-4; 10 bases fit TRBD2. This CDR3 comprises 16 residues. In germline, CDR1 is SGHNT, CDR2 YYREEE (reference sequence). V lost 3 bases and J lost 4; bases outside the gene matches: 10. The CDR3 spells CASSSGLAAFEYEQYF. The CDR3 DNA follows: TGTGCCAGCAGCTCCGGACTAGCGGCCTTTGAGTACGAGCAGTACTTC. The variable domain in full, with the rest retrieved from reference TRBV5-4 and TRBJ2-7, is ETGVTQSPTHLIKTRGQQVTLRCSSQSGHNTVSWYQQALGQGPQFIFQYYREEENGRGNFPPRFSGLQFPNYSSELNVNALELDDSALYLCASSSGLAAFEYEQYFGPGTRLTVT.

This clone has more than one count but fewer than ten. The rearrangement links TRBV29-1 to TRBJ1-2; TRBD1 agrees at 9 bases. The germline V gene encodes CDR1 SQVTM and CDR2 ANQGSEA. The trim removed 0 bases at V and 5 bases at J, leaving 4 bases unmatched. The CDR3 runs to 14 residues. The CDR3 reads CSVEEPGTGYGYTF. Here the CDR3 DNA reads TGCAGCGTTGAAGAACCGGGGACAGGGTATGGCTACACCTTC.

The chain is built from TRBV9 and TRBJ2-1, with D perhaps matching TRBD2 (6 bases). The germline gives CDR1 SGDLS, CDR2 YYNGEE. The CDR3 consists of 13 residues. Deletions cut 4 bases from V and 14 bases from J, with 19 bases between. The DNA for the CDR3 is TGTGCCAGCAGCCCGGTCGACGGGAGAAATAAGTTCTTC. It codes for CASSPVDGRNKFF.

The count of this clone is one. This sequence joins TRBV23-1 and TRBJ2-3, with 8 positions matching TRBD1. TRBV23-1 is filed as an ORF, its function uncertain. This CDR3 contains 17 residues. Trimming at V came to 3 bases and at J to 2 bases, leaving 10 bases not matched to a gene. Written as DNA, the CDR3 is TGCGCCAGCAGTCACTTCGCTACAGGGGGAACCACAGATACGCAGTATTTT. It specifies CASSHFATGGTTDTQYF.

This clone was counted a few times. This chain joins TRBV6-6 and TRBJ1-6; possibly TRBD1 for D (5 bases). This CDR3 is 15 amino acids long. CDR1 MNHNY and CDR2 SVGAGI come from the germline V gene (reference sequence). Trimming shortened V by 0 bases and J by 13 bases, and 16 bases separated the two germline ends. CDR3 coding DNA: TGTGCCAGCAGTTACTCTTGGGGTTCCGCAGGGCCCCTCCACTTT. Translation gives CASSYSWGSAGPLHF.

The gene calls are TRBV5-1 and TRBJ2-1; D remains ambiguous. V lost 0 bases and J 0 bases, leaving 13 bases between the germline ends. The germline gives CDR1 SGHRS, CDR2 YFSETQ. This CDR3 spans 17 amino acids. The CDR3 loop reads CASSLVAQSFSYNEQFF. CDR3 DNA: TGCGCCAGCAGCTTGGTGGCGCAGTCTTTCTCCTACAATGAGCAGTTCTTC.

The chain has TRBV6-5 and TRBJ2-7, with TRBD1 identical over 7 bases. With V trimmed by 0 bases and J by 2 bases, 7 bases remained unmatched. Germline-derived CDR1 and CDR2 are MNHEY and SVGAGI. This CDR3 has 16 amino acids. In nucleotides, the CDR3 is TGTGCCAGCAGTTACTCCAAACAGGGGCGTCCCTACGAGCAGTACTTC. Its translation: CASSYSKQGRPYEQYF.

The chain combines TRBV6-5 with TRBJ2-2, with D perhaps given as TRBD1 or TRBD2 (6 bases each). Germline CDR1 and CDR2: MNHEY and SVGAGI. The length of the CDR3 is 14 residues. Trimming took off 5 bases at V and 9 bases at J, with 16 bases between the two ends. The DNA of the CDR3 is TGTGCCAGCAGTAGCGAGGGGGGAGTCCGGGAGCTGTTTTTT. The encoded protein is CASSSEGGVRELFF.

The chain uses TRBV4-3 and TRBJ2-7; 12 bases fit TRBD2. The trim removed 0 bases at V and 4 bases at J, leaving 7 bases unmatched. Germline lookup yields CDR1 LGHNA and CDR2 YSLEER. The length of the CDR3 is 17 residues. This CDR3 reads CASSQDRLAGVLYEQYF. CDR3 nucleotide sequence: TGCGCCAGCAGCCAAGACCGACTAGCGGGAGTTTTATACGAGCAGTACTTC.

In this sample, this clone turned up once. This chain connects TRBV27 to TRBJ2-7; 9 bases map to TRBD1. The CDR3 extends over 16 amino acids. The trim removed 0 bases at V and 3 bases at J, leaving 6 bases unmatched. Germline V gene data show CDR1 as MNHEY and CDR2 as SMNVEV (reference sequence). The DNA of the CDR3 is TGTGCCAGCAGTTTATCGTCACCGGGACAGGGCTACGAGCAGTACTTC. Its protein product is CASSLSSPGQGYEQYF.

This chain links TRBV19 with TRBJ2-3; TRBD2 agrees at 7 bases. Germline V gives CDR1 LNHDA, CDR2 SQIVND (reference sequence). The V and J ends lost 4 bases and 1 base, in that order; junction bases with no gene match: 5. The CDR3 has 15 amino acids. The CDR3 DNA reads TGTGCCAGTAGTACTAGCGGTTATGGCACAGATACGCAGTATTTT. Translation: CASSTSGYGTDTQYF.

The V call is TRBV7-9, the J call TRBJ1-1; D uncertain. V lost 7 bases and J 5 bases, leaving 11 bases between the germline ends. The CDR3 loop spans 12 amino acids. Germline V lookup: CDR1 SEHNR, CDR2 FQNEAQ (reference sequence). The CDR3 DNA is TGTGCCAGCAAAGGTGTAGGGACTGAAGCTTTCTTT. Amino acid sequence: CASKGVGTEAFF.